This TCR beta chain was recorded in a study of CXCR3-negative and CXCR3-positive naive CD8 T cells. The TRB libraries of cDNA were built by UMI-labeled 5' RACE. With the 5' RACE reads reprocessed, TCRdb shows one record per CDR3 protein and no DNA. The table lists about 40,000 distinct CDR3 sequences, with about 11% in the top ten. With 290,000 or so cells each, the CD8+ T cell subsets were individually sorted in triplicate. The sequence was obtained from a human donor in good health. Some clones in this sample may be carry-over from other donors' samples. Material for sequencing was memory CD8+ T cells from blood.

CDR3 loop: CASSQDQTGETGELFF. The chain uses TRBV4-3 and TRBJ2-2; there is no DNA to check the TCRdb D call of TRBD1. Germline V CDR1 and CDR2: LGHNA, YSLEER. This CDR3 region has 16 residues.